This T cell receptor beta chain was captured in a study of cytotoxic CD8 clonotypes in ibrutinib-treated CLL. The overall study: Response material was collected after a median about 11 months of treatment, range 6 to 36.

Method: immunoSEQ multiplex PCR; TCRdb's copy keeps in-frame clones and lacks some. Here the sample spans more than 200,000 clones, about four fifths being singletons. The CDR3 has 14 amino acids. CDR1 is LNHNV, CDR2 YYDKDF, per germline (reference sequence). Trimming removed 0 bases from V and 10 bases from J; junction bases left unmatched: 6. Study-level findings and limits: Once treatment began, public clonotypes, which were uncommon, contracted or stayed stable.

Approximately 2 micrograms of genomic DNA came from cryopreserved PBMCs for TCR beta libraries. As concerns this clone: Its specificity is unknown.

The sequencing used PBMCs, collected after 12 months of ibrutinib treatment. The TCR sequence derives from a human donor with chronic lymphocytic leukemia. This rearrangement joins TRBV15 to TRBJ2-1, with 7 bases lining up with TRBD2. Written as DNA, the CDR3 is TGTGCCACCAGCAGAGATCGGGGGGAAGGAGAGCAGTTCTTC. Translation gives CATSRDRGEGEQFF. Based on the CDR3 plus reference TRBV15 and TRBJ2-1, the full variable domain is DAMVIQNPRYQVTQFGKPVTLSCSQTLNHNVMYWYQQKSSQAPKLLFHYYDKDFNNEADTPDNFQSRRPNTSFCFLDIRSPGLGDTAMYLCATSRDRGEGEQFFGPGTRLTVL.